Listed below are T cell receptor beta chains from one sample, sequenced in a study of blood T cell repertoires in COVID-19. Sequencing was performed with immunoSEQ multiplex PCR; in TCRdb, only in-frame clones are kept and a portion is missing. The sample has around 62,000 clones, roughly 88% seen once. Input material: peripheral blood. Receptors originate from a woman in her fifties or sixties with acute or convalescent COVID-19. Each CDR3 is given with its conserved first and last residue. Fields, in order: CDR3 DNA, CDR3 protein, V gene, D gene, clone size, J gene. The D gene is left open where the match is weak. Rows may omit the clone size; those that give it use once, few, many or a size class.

cdr3_nt: TGTGCCAGCAGCTTAACAGGGGATGGCTACAATGAGCAGTTCTTC
cdr3_aa: CASSLTGDGYNEQFF
v_call: TRBV6-4
d_call: TRBD1
clone_size: few
j_call: TRBJ2-1

cdr3_nt: TGTGCCAGCAGGAAGGGACAGGATAGCAATCAGCCCCAGCATTTT
cdr3_aa: CASRKGQDSNQPQHF
v_call: TRBV2
d_call: TRBD1
clone_size: once
j_call: TRBJ1-5

cdr3_nt: TGTGCCAGCAGCCAGGCGGGAGGAATCACAGATACGCAGTATTTT
cdr3_aa: CASSQAGGITDTQYF
v_call: TRBV7-3
d_call: TRBD2
clone_size: NA
j_call: TRBJ2-3

cdr3_nt: TGTGCCTGGAGTCCCCGATTCAGGGAGCAGTTCTTC
cdr3_aa: CAWSPRFREQFF
v_call: TRBV30
d_call: NA
clone_size: NA
j_call: TRBJ2-1

cdr3_nt: TGTGCCAGTAGTATAAGAACACAGCCTTATTCACCCCTCCACTTT
cdr3_aa: CASSIRTQPYSPLHF
v_call: TRBV19
d_call: NA
clone_size: NA
j_call: TRBJ1-6

cdr3_nt: TGTGCCAGCAGTTACGGCTTTCGGGACACTGAAGCTTTCTTT
cdr3_aa: CASSYGFRDTEAFF
v_call: TRBV6-5
d_call: NA
clone_size: NA
j_call: TRBJ1-1

cdr3_nt: TGTGCCAGCAGCGCCACACCTTACACTGAAGCTTTCTTT
cdr3_aa: CASSATPYTEAFF
v_call: TRBV7-2
d_call: NA
clone_size: NA
j_call: TRBJ1-1

cdr3_nt: TGTGCCAGCACTAGGAGGGTATCGGACACTGAAGCTTTCTTT
cdr3_aa: CASTRRVSDTEAFF
v_call: TRBV6-5
d_call: NA
clone_size: NA
j_call: TRBJ1-1

cdr3_nt: TGCGCCAGCAGCCAGGACAGGGAACAGTACTTC
cdr3_aa: CASSQDREQYF
v_call: TRBV4-1
d_call: TRBD1
clone_size: few
j_call: TRBJ2-4

cdr3_nt: TGTGCCAGCAGCCAAGACTATAGAGGGGGATTCACAGATACGCAGTATTTT
cdr3_aa: CASSQDYRGGFTDTQYF
v_call: TRBV3-1/TRBV3-2
d_call: NA
clone_size: NA
j_call: TRBJ2-3

cdr3_nt: TGTGCCAGCAGCCAATTGCCCGTAGGGACAGGCGGCGAGACCCAGTACTTC
cdr3_aa: CASSQLPVGTGGETQYF
v_call: TRBV3-1/TRBV3-2
d_call: TRBD1
clone_size: NA
j_call: TRBJ2-5

cdr3_nt: TGCAGCGTTCGGACAGGGACGAACACTGAAGCTTTCTTT
cdr3_aa: CSVRTGTNTEAFF
v_call: TRBV29-1
d_call: TRBD1
clone_size: NA
j_call: TRBJ1-1

cdr3_nt: TGCGCCAGCAGCCTCTTGACAGGGTTGGAGACCCAGTACTTC
cdr3_aa: CASSLLTGLETQYF
v_call: TRBV4-1
d_call: TRBD1
clone_size: NA
j_call: TRBJ2-5

cdr3_nt: TGTGCCAGCAGTTCCGTGAGGCAGGGGCAGAACACTGAAGCTTTCTTT
cdr3_aa: CASSSVRQGQNTEAFF
v_call: TRBV28
d_call: NA
clone_size: once
j_call: TRBJ1-1

cdr3_nt: TGTGCCAGCGATCGAAGGACGGGGGGGACAGATACGCAGTATTTT
cdr3_aa: CASDRRTGGTDTQYF
v_call: TRBV7-2
d_call: TRBD2
clone_size: NA
j_call: TRBJ2-3

cdr3_nt: TGTGCCAGCAGTCCCTTGACAGGGGCTATATCTGGAAACACCATATATTTT
cdr3_aa: CASSPLTGAISGNTIYF
v_call: TRBV6-2/TRBV6-3
d_call: TRBD1
clone_size: NA
j_call: TRBJ1-3

cdr3_nt: TGTGCCAGCAGTTTCAGGACAGCCGCGGCTTTCTTT
cdr3_aa: CASSFRTAAAFF
v_call: TRBV28
d_call: NA
clone_size: NA
j_call: TRBJ1-1

cdr3_nt: TGTGCCAGCAGTGACGGTACTAGGCAGCAGTTCTTC
cdr3_aa: CASSDGTRQQFF
v_call: TRBV6-4
d_call: NA
clone_size: NA
j_call: TRBJ2-1